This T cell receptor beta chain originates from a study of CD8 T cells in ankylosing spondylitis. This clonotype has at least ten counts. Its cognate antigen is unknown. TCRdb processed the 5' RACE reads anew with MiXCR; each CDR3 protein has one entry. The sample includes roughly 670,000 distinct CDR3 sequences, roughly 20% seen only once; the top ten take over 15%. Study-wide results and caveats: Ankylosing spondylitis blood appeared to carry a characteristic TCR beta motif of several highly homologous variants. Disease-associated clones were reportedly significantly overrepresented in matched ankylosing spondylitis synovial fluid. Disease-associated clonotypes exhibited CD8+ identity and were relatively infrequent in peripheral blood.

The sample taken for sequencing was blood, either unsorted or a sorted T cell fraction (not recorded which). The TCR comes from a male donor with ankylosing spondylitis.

CDR3 region: CASSYSGTGSTDTQYF. CDR3 nucleotide sequence: TGTGCCAGCAGTTACTCCGGTACAGGAAGCACAGATACGCAGTATTTT. The V gene is TRBV6-5, the J gene TRBJ2-3, with D possibly TRBD1 on 5 matching bases. The CDR3 covers 16 residues. Per germline, CDR1 MNHEY and CDR2 SVGAGI. Deletions cut 0 bases from V and 0 bases from J, with 10 bases between.